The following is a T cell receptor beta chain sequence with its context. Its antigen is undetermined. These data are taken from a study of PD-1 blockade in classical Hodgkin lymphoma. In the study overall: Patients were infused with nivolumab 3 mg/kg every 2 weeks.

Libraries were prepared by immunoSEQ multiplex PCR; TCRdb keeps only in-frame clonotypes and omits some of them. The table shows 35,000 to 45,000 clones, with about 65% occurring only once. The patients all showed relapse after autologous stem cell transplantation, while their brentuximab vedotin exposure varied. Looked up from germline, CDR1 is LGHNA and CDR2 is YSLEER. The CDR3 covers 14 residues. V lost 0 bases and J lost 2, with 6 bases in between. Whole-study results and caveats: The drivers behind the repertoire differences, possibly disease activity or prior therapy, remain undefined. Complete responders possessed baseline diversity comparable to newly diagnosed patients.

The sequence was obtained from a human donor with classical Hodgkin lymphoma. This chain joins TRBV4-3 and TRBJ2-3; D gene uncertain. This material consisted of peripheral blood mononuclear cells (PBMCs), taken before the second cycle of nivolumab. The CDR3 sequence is CASSQDGNTDTQYF. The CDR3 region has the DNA TGCGCCAGCAGCCAAGATGGCAACACAGATACGCAGTATTTT.